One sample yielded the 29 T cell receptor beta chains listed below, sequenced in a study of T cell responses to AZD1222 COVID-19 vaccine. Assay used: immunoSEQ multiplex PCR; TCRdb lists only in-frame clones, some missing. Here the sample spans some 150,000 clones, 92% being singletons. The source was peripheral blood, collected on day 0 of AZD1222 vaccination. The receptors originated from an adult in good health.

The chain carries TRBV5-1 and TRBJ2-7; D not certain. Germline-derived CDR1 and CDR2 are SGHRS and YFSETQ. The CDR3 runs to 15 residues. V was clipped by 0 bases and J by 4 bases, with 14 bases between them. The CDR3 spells CASSLAPGRGYEQYF. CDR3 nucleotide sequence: TGCGCCAGCAGCTTGGCCCCGGGCCGTGGGTACGAGCAGTACTTC.

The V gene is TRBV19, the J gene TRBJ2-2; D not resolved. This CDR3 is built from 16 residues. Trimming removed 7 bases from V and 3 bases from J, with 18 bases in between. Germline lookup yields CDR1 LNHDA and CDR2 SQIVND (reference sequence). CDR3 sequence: CASNTGPASHTGELFF. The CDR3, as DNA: TGTGCCAGTAATACGGGCCCGGCCAGTCACACCGGGGAGCTGTTTTTT.

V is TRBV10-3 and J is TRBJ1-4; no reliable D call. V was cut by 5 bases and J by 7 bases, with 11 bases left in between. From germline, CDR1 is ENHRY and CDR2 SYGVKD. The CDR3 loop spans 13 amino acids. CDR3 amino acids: CAISSVQSEKLFF. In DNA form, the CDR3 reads TGTGCCATCAGTTCAGTACAATCTGAAAAACTGTTTTTT.

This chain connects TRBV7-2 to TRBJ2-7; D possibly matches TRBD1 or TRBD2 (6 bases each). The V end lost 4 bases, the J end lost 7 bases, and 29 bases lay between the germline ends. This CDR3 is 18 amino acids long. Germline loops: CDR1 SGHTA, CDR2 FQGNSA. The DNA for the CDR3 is TGTGCCAGCAGCTCGCTAGGGGGGTGGGCAGGGAATGCGTGGGAGCAGTACTTC. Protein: CASSSLGGWAGNAWEQYF.

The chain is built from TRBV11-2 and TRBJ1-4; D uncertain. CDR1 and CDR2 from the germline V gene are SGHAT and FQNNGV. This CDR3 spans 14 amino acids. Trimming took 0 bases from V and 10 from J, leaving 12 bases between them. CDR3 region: CASSLDWGIRKLFF. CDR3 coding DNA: TGTGCCAGCAGCTTAGATTGGGGAATTCGAAAACTGTTTTTT. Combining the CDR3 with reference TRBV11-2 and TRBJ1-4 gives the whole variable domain EAGVAQSPRYKIIEKRQSVAFWCNPISGHATLYWYQQILGQGPKLLIQFQNNGVVDDSQLPKDRFSAERLKGVDSTLKIQPAKLEDSAVYLCASSLDWGIRKLFFGSGTQLSVL.

The CDR3 protein is CASKPPTGEAGADTQYF. DNA for the CDR3: TGTGCCAGCAAACCCCCGACTGGAGAAGCGGGGGCAGATACGCAGTATTTT. J is TRBJ2-3 and V is TRBV3-1 (or the pseudogene TRBV3-2); 8 nucleotides align to TRBD2. This CDR3 is 17 amino acids long. Trimming took 7 bases from V and 4 from J; bases not matched to a gene: 16. Germline CDR1 LGHDT, CDR2 YNNKEL (reference sequence).

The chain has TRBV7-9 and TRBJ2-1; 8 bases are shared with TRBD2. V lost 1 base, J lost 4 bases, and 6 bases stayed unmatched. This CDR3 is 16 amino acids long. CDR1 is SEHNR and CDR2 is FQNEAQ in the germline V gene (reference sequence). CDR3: CASSLVGGGPYNEQFF. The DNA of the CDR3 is TGTGCCAGCAGCTTAGTGGGCGGGGGGCCTTACAATGAGCAGTTCTTC.

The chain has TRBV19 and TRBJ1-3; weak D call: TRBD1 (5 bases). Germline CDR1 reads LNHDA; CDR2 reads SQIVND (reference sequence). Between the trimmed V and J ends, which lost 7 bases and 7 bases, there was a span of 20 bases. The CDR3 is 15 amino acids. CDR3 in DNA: TGTGCCAGTATCCCCCCCGGGACCCCTCGGAACACCATATATTTT. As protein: CASIPPGTPRNTIYF.

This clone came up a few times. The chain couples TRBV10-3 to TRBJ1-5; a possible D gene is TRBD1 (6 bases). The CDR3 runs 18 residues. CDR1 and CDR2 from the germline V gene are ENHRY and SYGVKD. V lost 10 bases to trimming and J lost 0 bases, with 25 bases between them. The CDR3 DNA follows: TGTGCCACGACGGGGGCAGCCGACAATTCTGATAGCAATCAGCCCCAGCATTTT. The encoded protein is CATTGAADNSDSNQPQHF.

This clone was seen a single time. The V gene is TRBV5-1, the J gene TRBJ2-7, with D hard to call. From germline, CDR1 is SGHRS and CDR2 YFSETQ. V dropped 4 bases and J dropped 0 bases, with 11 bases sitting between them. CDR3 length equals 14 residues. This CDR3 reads CASSTDSSSYEQYF. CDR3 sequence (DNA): TGCGCCAGCAGCACTGACTCGAGCTCCTACGAGCAGTACTTC. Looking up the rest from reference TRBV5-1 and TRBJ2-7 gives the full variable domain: KAGVTQTPRYLIKTRGQQVTLSCSPISGHRSVSWYQQTPGQGLQFLFEYFSETQRNKGNFPGRFSGRQFSNSRSEMNVSTLELGDSALYLCASSTDSSSYEQYFGPGTRLTVT.

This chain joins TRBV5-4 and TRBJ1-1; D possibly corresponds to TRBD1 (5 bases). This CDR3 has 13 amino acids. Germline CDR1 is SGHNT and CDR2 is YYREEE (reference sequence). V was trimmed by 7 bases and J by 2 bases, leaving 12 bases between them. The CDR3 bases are TGTGCCAGCTCTGGGGGAATCAACACTGAAGCTTTCTTT. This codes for CASSGGINTEAFF.

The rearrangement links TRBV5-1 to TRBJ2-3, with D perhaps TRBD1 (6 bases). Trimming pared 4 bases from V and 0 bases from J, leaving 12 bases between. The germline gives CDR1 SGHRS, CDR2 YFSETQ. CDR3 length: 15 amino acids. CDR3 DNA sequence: TGCGCCAGCAGCATGGGACAAACTAGCACAGATACGCAGTATTTT. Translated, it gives CASSMGQTSTDTQYF.

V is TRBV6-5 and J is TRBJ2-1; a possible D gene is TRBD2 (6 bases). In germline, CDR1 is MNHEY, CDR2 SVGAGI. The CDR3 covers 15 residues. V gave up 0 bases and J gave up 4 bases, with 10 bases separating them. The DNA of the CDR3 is TGTGCCAGCAGTTACTCGAGTCGGGGGTACAATGAGCAGTTCTTC. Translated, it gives CASSYSSRGYNEQFF.

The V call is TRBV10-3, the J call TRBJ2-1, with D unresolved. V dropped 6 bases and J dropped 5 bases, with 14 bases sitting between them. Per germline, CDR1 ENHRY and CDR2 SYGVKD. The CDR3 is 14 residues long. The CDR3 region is CAISDSINDNEQFF. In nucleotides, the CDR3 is TGTGCCATCAGCGACTCAATAAATGACAATGAGCAGTTCTTC.

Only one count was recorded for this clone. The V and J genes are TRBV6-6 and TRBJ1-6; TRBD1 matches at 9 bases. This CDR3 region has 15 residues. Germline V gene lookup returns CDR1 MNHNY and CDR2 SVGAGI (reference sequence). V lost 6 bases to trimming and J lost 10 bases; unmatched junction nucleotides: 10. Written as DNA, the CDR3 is TGTGCCAGCAGCCGTATCCGGGACAGGGTCTCACCCCTCCACTTT. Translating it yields CASSRIRDRVSPLHF.

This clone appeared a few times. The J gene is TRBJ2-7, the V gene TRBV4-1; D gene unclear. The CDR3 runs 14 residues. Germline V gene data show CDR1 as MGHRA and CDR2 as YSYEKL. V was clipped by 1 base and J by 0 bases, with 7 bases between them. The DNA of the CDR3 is TGCGCCAGCAGCCAAGCGGAAACCTCCTACGAGCAGTACTTC. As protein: CASSQAETSYEQYF.

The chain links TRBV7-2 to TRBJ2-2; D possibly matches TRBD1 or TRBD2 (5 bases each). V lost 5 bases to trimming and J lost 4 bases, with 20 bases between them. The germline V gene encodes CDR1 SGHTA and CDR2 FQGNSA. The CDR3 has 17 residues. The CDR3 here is CASSEGLWGSATGELFF. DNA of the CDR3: TGTGCCAGCAGCGAAGGGCTATGGGGGTCGGCCACCGGGGAGCTGTTTTTT.

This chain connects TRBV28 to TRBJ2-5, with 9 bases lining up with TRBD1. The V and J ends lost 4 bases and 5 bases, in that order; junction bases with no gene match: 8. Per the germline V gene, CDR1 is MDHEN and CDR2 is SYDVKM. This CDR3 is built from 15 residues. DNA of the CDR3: TGTGCCAGCAGTTACCCCCGGGACAGGGTTGAGACCCAGTACTTC. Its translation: CASSYPRDRVETQYF. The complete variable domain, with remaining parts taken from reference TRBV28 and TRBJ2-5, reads DVKVTQSSRYLVKRTGEKVFLECVQDMDHENMFWYRQDPGLGLRLIYFSYDVKMKEKGDIPEGYSVSREKKERFSLILESASTNQTSMYLCASSYPRDRVETQYFGPGTRLLVL.

CDR3 sequence reads: CATSDSQRGTTDTQYF. CDR3 sequence (DNA): TGTGCCACCAGTGATTCCCAGCGGGGGACCACAGATACGCAGTATTTT. The V call is TRBV24-1, the J call TRBJ2-3; 8 nucleotides line up with TRBD2. Germline CDR1 KGHDR, CDR2 SFDVKD. With 2 bases clipped from V and 2 bases from J, the junction kept 5 bases outside the gene matches. The CDR3 length is 16 residues.

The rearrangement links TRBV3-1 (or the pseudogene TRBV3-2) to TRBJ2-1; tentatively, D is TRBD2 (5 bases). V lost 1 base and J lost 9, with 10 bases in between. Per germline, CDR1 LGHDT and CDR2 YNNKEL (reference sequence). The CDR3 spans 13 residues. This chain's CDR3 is CASSQAPLGEQFF. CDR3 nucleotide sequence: TGTGCCAGCAGCCAAGCCCCACTAGGTGAGCAGTTCTTC.

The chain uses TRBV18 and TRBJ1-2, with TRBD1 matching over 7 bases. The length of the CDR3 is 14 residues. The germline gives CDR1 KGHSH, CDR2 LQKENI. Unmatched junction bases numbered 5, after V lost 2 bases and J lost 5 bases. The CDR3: CASSPGQDIYGYTF. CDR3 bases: TGTGCCAGCTCACCAGGACAGGACATTTATGGCTACACCTTC.

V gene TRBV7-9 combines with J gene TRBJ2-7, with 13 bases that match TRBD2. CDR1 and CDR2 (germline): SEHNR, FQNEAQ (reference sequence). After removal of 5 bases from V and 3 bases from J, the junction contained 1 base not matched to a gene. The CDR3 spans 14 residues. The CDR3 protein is CASSRTSGGYEQYF. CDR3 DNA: TGTGCCAGCAGCAGGACTAGCGGGGGCTACGAGCAGTACTTC.

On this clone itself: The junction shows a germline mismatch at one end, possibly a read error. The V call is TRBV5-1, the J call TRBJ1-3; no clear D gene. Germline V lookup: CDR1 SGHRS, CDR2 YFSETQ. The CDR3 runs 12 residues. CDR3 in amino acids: CASSFDGDTIYF. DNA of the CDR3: TGCGCCAGCAGCTTTGATGGAGACACCATATATTTT.

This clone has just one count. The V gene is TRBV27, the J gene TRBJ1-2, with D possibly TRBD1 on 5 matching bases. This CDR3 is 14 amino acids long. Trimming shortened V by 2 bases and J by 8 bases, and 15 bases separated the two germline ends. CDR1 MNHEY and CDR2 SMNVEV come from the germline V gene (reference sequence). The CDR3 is CASSLRRRGEGYTF. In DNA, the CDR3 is TGTGCCAGCAGTTTACGGCGTAGGGGCGAAGGCTACACCTTC.

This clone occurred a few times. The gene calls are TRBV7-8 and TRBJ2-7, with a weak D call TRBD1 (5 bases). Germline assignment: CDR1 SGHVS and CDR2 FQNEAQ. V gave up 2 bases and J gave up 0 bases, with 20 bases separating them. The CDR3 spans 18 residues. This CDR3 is CASSLIGSVGASSYEQYF. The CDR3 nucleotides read TGTGCCAGCAGCTTAATTGGATCCGTTGGGGCCAGCTCCTACGAGCAGTACTTC.

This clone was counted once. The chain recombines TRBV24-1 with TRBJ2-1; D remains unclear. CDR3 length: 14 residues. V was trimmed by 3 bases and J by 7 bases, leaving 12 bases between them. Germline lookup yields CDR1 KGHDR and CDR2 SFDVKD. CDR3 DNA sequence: TGTGCCACCAGTGATCCCGTGTCTAGAAATGAGCAGTTCTTC. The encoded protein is CATSDPVSRNEQFF.

CDR3 in DNA: TGCGCCAGCAGCTTGGAGGGAGACGGGACTGAAGCTTTCTTT. This translates into CASSLEGDGTEAFF. This chain connects TRBV5-1 to TRBJ1-1; no firm D call. Deletions cut 0 bases from V and 5 bases from J, with 11 bases between. The CDR3 is made up of 14 amino acids. Germline lookup yields CDR1 SGHRS and CDR2 YFSETQ.

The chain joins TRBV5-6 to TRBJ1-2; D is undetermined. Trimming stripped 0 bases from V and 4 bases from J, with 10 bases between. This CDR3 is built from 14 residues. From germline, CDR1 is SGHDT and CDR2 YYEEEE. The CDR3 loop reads CASSLGPGRYGYTF. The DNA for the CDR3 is TGTGCCAGCAGCTTGGGGCCAGGTCGCTATGGCTACACCTTC.

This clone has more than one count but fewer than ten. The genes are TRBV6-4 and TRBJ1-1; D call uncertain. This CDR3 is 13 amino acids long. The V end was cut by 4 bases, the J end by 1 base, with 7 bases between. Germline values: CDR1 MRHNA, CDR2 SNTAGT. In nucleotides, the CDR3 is TGTGCCAGCAGTGTGGAGGAGAACACTGAAGCTTTCTTT. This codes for CASSVEENTEAFF.